The 2 T cell receptor beta chains given below trace back to one sample, sequenced in a study of blood T cells in healthy people across ages. Primers used in a second PCR of about 6 to 11 cycles were a sample-barcoded 5' primer and a J-beta primer mix. One entry per CDR3 protein, called by TCRdb with MiXCR from the 5' RACE reads. The sample includes about 1 million distinct CDR3 sequences, more than 40% of them seen just once. Sequences were obtained from blood. These receptors were taken from a woman aged 55-69 years in good health.

The chain employs TRBV2 and TRBJ2-3, with 8 positions matching TRBD2. The V segment lost 3 bases and the J segment 3 bases; nucleotides outside the gene matches: 11. Germline-derived CDR1 and CDR2 are SNHLY and FYNNEI. This CDR3 comprises 17 residues. CDR3 residues: CASSEEAGAGGTDTQYF. DNA of the CDR3: TGTGCCAGCAGTGAGGAGGCGGGCGCGGGAGGAACAGATACGCAGTATTTT. Combining the CDR3 with reference TRBV2 and TRBJ2-3 gives the whole variable domain EPEVTQTPSHQVTQMGQEVILRCVPISNHLYFYWYRQILGQKVEFLVSFYNNEISEKSEIFDDQFSVERPDGSNFTLKIRSTKLEDSAMYFCASSEEAGAGGTDTQYFGPGTRLTVL.

This clonotype came up a few times. The chain recombines TRBV4-2 with TRBJ1-1, with D perhaps TRBD1 (5 bases). Trimming pared 3 bases from V and 1 base from J, leaving 9 bases between. This CDR3 is built from 14 residues. The V gene's germline CDR1 is LGHNA and CDR2 YNFKEQ. The CDR3 reads CASSHLDRNTEAFF. In nucleotides, the CDR3 is TGTGCCAGCAGCCACCTAGACAGGAACACTGAAGCTTTCTTT.